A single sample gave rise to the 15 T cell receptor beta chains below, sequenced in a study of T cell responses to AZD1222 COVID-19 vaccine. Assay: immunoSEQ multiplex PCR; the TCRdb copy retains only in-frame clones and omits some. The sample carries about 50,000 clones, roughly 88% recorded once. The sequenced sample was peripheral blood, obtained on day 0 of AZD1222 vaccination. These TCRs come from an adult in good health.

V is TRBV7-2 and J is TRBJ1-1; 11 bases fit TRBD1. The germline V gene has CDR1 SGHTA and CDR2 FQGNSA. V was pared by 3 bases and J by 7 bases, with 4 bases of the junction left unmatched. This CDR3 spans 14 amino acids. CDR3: CASSLGQGVGEAFF. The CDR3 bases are TGTGCCAGCAGCTTGGGACAGGGGGTAGGTGAAGCTTTCTTT.

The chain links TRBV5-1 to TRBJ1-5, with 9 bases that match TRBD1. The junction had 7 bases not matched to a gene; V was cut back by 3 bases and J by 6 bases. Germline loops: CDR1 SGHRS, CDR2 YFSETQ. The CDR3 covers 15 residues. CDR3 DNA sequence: TGCGCCAGCAGCTCATGGGACAGGGAGGGTCAGCCCCAGCATTTT. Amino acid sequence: CASSSWDREGQPQHF. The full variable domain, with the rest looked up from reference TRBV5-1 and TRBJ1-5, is KAGVTQTPRYLIKTRGQQVTLSCSPISGHRSVSWYQQTPGQGLQFLFEYFSETQRNKGNFPGRFSGRQFSNSRSEMNVSTLELGDSALYLCASSSWDREGQPQHFGDGTRLSIL.

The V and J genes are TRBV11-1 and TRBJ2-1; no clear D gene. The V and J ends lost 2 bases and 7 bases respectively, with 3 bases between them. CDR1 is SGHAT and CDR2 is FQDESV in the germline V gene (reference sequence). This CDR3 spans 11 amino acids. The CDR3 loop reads CASSLLNEQFF. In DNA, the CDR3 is TGTGCCAGCAGCTTACTAAATGAGCAGTTCTTC.

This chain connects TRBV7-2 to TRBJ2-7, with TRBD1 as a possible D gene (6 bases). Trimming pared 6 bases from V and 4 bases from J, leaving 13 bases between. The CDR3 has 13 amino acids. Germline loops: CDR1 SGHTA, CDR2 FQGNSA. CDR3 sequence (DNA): TGTGCCAGCAGAGGGACATATGTTTACGAGCAGTACTTC. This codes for CASRGTYVYEQYF.

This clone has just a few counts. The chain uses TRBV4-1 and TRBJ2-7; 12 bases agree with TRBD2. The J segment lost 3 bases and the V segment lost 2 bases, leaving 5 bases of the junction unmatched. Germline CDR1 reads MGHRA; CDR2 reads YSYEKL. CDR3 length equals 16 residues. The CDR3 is CASSQSRTSGVYEQYF. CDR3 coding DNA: TGCGCCAGCAGCCAATCCCGGACTAGCGGGGTCTACGAGCAGTACTTC.

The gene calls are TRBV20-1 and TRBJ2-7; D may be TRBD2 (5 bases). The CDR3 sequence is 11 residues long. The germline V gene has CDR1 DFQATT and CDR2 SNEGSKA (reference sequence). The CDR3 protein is CSQSAGLEQYF. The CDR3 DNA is TGCAGCCAGAGCGCGGGCCTCGAGCAGTACTTC.

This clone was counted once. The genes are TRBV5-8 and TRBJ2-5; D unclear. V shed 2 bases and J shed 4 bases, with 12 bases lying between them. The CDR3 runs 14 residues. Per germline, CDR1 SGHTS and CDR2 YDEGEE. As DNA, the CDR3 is TGTGCCAGCAGCTTCGGTAGCCGACTAGAGACCCAGTACTTC. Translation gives CASSFGSRLETQYF.

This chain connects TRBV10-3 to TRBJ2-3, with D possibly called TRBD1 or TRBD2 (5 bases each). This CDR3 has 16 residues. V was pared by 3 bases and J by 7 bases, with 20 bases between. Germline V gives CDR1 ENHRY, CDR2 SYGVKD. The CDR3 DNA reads TGTGCCATCAGTGACCGAGTTGGGGGAAGGGAACATACGCAGTATTTT. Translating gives CAISDRVGGREHTQYF.

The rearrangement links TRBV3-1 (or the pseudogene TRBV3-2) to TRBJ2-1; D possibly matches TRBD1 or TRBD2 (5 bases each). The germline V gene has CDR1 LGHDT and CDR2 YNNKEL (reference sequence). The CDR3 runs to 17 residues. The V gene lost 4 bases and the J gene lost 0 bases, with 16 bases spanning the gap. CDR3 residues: CASSPSRGASSYNEQFF. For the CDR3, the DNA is TGTGCCAGCAGCCCCAGCCGAGGGGCGAGCTCCTACAATGAGCAGTTCTTC.

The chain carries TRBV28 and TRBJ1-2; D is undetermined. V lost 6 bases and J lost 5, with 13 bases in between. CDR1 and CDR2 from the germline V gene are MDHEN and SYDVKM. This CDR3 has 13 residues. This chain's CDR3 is CASSPYALYGYTF. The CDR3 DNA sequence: TGTGCCAGCAGCCCATATGCCCTGTATGGCTACACCTTC.

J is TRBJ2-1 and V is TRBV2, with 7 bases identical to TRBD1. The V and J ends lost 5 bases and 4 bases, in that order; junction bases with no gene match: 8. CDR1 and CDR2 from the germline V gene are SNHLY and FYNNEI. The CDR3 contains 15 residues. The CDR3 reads CASSPTGQEYNEQFF. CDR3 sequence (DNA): TGTGCCAGCAGTCCGACAGGGCAAGAGTACAATGAGCAGTTCTTC.

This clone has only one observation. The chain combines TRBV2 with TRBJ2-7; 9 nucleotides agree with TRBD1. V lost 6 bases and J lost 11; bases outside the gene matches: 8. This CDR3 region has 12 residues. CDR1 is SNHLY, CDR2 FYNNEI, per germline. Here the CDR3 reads CASSEGQGIKYF. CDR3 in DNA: TGTGCCAGCAGCGAGGGACAGGGAATTAAGTACTTC.

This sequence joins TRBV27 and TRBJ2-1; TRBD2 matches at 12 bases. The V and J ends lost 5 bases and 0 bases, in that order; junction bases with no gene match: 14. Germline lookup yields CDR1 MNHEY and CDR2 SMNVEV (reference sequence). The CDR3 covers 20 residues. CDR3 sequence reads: CASSTYPLAGGPSSYNEQFF. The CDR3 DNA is TGTGCCAGCAGTACCTATCCCCTAGCGGGGGGGCCGAGCTCCTACAATGAGCAGTTCTTC.

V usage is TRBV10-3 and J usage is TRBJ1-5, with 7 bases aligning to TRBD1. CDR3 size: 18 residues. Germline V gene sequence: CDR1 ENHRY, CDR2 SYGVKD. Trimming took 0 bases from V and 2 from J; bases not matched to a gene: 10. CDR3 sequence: CAISESKVGTGGNQPQHF. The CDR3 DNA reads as TGTGCCATCAGTGAGTCGAAGGTTGGAACAGGGGGCAATCAGCCCCAGCATTTT.

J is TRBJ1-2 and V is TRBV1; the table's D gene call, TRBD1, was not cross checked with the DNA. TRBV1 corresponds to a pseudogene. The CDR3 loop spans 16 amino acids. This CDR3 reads CTSSQVEAGALYGYTF. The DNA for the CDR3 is TGCACCAGCAGCCAAGTTGAGGCAGGGGCGTTGTATGGCTACACCTTC.